This passage covers 18 T cell receptor beta chains from one sample sequenced in a study of T cell repertoires in cytomegalovirus infection. A single record per CDR3 protein comes from TCRdb applying MiXCR to the reads. This sample carries over 150,000 distinct CDR3 sequences, roughly a sixth of them seen once, and the ten largest clones take 20% to 25%. Sequencing was performed on CD8+ T cells from PBMCs. These TCRs come from a human donor in good health (CMV status not recorded). Some clones in this sample may be carry-over from other donors' samples.

The table lists this clonotype with a few counts. This chain links TRBV28 with TRBJ1-5; a weak D match, TRBD1 (6 bases). This CDR3 spans 16 amino acids. The germline V gene encodes CDR1 MDHEN and CDR2 SYDVKM. V was pared by 8 bases and J by 2 bases, with 19 bases between. CDR3 in DNA: TGTGCCAGCTCATCGACCCCTCCAGGGGGCAATCAGCCCCAGCATTTT. Translated: CASSSTPPGGNQPQHF.

A few counts support this clonotype. This chain connects TRBV4-2 to TRBJ1-3; 7 bases are a match to TRBD1. V was clipped by 2 bases and J by 0 bases; unmatched bases: 10. The CDR3 runs to 18 residues. Per germline, CDR1 LGHNA and CDR2 YNFKEQ. The CDR3 is CASSQFRGQHLSGNTIYF. The CDR3 nucleotides read TGTGCCAGCAGCCAATTCAGGGGACAGCATCTCTCTGGAAACACCATATATTTT.

This clonotype was seen many times. This chain connects TRBV7-9 to TRBJ2-7, with a weak D call TRBD1 (6 bases). V was pared by 4 bases and J by 0 bases, with 13 bases between. Per germline, CDR1 SEHNR and CDR2 FQNEAQ (reference sequence). The CDR3 runs to 15 residues. CDR3 sequence reads: CASSSIQGSSYEQYF. In DNA form, the CDR3 reads TGTGCCAGCAGCTCCATACAGGGATCCTCCTACGAGCAGTACTTC. The full variable domain, completed using reference TRBV7-9 and TRBJ2-7, is DTGVSQNPRHKITKRGQNVTFRCDPISEHNRLYWYRQTLGQGPEFLTYFQNEAQLEKSRLLSDRFSAERPKGSFSTLEIQRTEQGDSAMYLCASSSIQGSSYEQYFGPGTRLTVT.

The J gene is TRBJ2-1, the V gene TRBV28; TRBD2 matches at 8 bases. The CDR3 is 15 amino acids. V was pared by 7 bases and J by 1 base, with 6 bases of the junction left unmatched. Germline CDR1 and CDR2: MDHEN and SYDVKM. DNA for the CDR3: TGTGCCAGCAATCCCGCGGGGGGTTCCTACAATGAGCAGTTCTTC. Protein product: CASNPAGGSYNEQFF. The entire variable domain, with the rest obtained from reference TRBV28 and TRBJ2-1, is as follows: DVKVTQSSRYLVKRTGEKVFLECVQDMDHENMFWYRQDPGLGLRLIYFSYDVKMKEKGDIPEGYSVSREKKERFSLILESASTNQTSMYLCASNPAGGSYNEQFFGPGTRLTVL.

This clonotype was seen a few times. The rearrangement joins TRBV25-1 to TRBJ2-7, with 7 bases that match TRBD1. CDR1 is MGHDK and CDR2 is SYGVNS in the germline V gene. J lost 6 bases, V lost 3 bases, and 8 bases had no gene match. This CDR3 region has 14 residues. The CDR3 loop is CASSDGQGVGEQYF. The CDR3 nucleotides are TGTGCCAGCAGTGACGGCCAGGGGGTAGGCGAGCAGTACTTC.

This clonotype has more than one count but fewer than ten. CDR3 sequence (DNA): TGTGCCAGCAGTTACTCGGGGTTTAGCAATCAGCCCCAGCATTTT. This translates into CASSYSGFSNQPQHF. The rearrangement joins TRBV6-2 or TRBV6-3 to TRBJ1-5; D gene uncertain. Germline V lookup: CDR1 MNHEY, CDR2 SVGEGT. The CDR3 is made up of 15 amino acids. Trimming left V 0 bases short and J 0 bases short, with 6 bases between.

This rearrangement joins TRBV27 to TRBJ1-5; D not resolved. The V gene's germline CDR1 is MNHEY and CDR2 SMNVEV (reference sequence). This CDR3 comprises 14 residues. Trimming removed 0 bases from V and 1 base from J, with 4 bases in between. DNA for the CDR3: TGTGCCAGCAGTTTATCCGGAAGCAATCAGCCCCAGCATTTT. It specifies CASSLSGSNQPQHF.

The chain couples TRBV6-1 to TRBJ2-7; 8 bases match TRBD1. After removal of 1 base from V and 2 bases from J, the junction contained 4 bases not matched to a gene. CDR1 is MNHNS, CDR2 SASEGT, per germline. CDR3 length: 15 residues. CDR3 nucleotides: TGTGCCAGCAGTGAAGGAGGGACAGGAGCCTACGAGCAGTACTTC. Amino acids: CASSEGGTGAYEQYF.

This chain uses TRBV6-2 or TRBV6-3 with TRBJ2-3, with a possible D match to TRBD1 (6 bases). V dropped 3 bases and J dropped 5 bases, with 21 bases sitting between them. Germline values: CDR1 MNHEY, CDR2 SVGEGT. The CDR3 has 17 residues. The CDR3 loop is CASSYSPSGDTRDTQYF. The CDR3 bases are TGTGCCAGCAGTTATTCCCCCTCAGGGGACACACGAGATACGCAGTATTTT.

This clonotype showed up just a few times. The chain is built from TRBV29-1 and TRBJ2-1, with D perhaps matching TRBD2 (7 bases). The germline V and J ends were trimmed by 1 base and 4 bases, with 20 bases remaining between them. Looked up from germline, CDR1 is SQVTM and CDR2 is ANQGSEA. The CDR3 is made up of 17 amino acids. CDR3 DNA: TGCAGCGTTGAAGGACGGGAGTGGGAGGGGGGGTACAATGAGCAGTTCTTC. It is translated as CSVEGREWEGGYNEQFF.

The sample holds a few counts of this clonotype. The rearrangement links TRBV4-1 to TRBJ1-5; D is uncertain. The V and J ends lost 4 bases and 3 bases respectively, with 1 base between them. CDR1 is MGHRA and CDR2 is YSYEKL in the germline V gene. The length of the CDR3 is 11 residues. The CDR3, as DNA: TGCGCCAGCAGCCCCAATCAGCCCCAGCATTTT. Translating it yields CASSPNQPQHF.

The chain recombines TRBV14 with TRBJ1-1, with D uncertain. Germline V lookup: CDR1 SGHDN, CDR2 FVKESK. This CDR3 comprises 17 residues. The V and J ends lost 0 bases and 0 bases respectively, with 14 bases between them. The CDR3 is CASSQDLGQLLNTEAFF. CDR3 nucleotides: TGTGCCAGCAGCCAAGATTTAGGGCAGCTTTTGAACACTGAAGCTTTCTTT.

Only a few counts were recorded for this clonotype. The chain uses TRBV7-9 and TRBJ1-1, with 7 bases aligning to TRBD1. The germline V gene has CDR1 SEHNR and CDR2 FQNEAQ (reference sequence). V dropped 4 bases and J dropped 3; count of bases not matched to a gene: 5. This CDR3 is built from 14 residues. CDR3 sequence (DNA): TGTGCCAGCAGCTCACAGGGGATGGACACTGAAGCTTTCTTT. It yields the protein CASSSQGMDTEAFF.

This clonotype showed up many times. The genes are TRBV7-2 and TRBJ2-7; 7 bases line up with TRBD2. Trimming cost V 3 bases and J 3 bases; bases outside gene matches: 5. The length of the CDR3 is 14 residues. The V gene's germline CDR1 is SGHTA and CDR2 FQGNSA. The DNA of the CDR3 is TGTGCCAGCAGCTTCCGGGACTACGACTACGAGCAGTACTTC. Protein sequence: CASSFRDYDYEQYF.

The chain links TRBV7-8 to TRBJ1-6; D gene ambiguous. Per the germline V gene, CDR1 is SGHVS and CDR2 is FQNEAQ. The V end lost 1 base, the J end lost 8 bases, and 3 bases lay between the germline ends. This CDR3 contains 12 residues. The CDR3 DNA follows: TGTGCCAGCAGCTTAGGGGATTCACCCCTCCACTTT. Protein sequence: CASSLGDSPLHF.

In this sample, this clonotype turned up a few times. The chain couples TRBV28 to TRBJ2-7; 9 bases are shared with TRBD1. CDR3 length: 14 residues. Germline CDR1 reads MDHEN; CDR2 reads SYDVKM. Losses at the gene ends were 8 bases for V and 4 bases for J; bases not matched to a gene: 9. The CDR3 region is CASGKDRGFYEQYF. The CDR3 nucleotides read TGTGCCAGCGGAAAGGACAGGGGATTTTACGAGCAGTACTTC. Combining the CDR3 with reference TRBV28 and TRBJ2-7 gives the whole variable domain DVKVTQSSRYLVKRTGEKVFLECVQDMDHENMFWYRQDPGLGLRLIYFSYDVKMKEKGDIPEGYSVSREKKERFSLILESASTNQTSMYLCASGKDRGFYEQYFGPGTRLTVT.

The V call is TRBV5-1, the J call TRBJ2-2; TRBD1 matches 8 bases. The length of the CDR3 is 16 residues. The trim removed 0 bases at V and 7 bases at J, leaving 8 bases unmatched. Per germline, CDR1 SGHRS and CDR2 YFSETQ. CDR3 protein: CASSLEDREEHGELFF. The CDR3 DNA reads as TGCGCCAGCAGCTTGGAGGACAGGGAGGAGCACGGGGAGCTGTTTTTT.

This clonotype was counted a few times. This chain joins TRBV2 and TRBJ2-1; 15 nucleotides match TRBD2. Germline-derived CDR1 and CDR2 are SNHLY and FYNNEI. V trimming: 4 bases; J trimming: 8 bases; junction bases outside the gene matches: 3. The CDR3 runs to 15 residues. CDR3 DNA sequence: TGTGCCAGCAGTGGGACTAGCGGGGGGGCTCATGAGCAGTTCTTC. It codes for CASSGTSGGAHEQFF.